This T cell receptor beta chain was obtained from a study of blood T cell repertoires in COVID-19. Across the study: Samples of COVID-19 (acute and convalescent) were obtained from the United States, Italy and Spain. In each case, the material was cDNA or gDNA derived from T cells, B-cell-depleted T cells, or PBMCs.

Methods used by the authors: The assay estimated nucleated cells by amplifying reference gene primers. The repertoire was sequenced with immunoSEQ multiplex PCR; TCRdb's copy has only in-frame clones and lacks some. V, J and clone size are taken as reported in that table, and D and trimming were inferred from the DNA itself. The data hold more than 200,000 clones, with roughly 90% observed a single time. CDR3 length: 16 residues. Germline trimming cut 5 bases from V and 0 bases from J; bases unmatched to any gene: 7. Germline assignment: CDR1 ENHRY and CDR2 SYGVKD. What was sequenced was peripheral blood. This TCR was recovered from a man aged 70-80 years with acute or convalescent COVID-19. This chain connects TRBV10-3 to TRBJ1-5, with TRBD1 identical over 7 bases. CDR3 loop: CAISSGTANSNQPQHF. The CDR3 DNA reads as TGTGCCATCAGTTCCGGGACAGCTAATAGCAATCAGCCCCAGCATTTT.